The next 23 T cell receptor beta chains were all read from a single sample in a study of blood T cell repertoires in COVID-19. Using immunoSEQ multiplex PCR, the repertoire was profiled, and TCRdb retains in-frame clones only, with some absent. In the table there are about 190,000 clones, around four fifths of which are singletons. The sample consisted of peripheral blood. The receptors shown here come from a human donor in a cohort sampled during active COVID-19.

J is TRBJ2-5 and V is TRBV9; D possibly corresponds to TRBD1 (5 bases). The CDR3 contains 16 residues. Germline V lookup: CDR1 SGDLS, CDR2 YYNGEE. V gave up 0 bases and J gave up 5 bases, with 17 bases separating them. CDR3 nucleotide sequence: TGTGCCAGCAGCGTAGGAGTGGGCAGGGTGGGCGAGACCCAGTACTTC. This encodes CASSVGVGRVGETQYF. The whole variable domain, remainder taken from reference TRBV9 and TRBJ2-5, is DSGVTQTPKHLITATGQRVTLRCSPRSGDLSVYWYQQSLDQGLQFLIQYYNGEERAKGNILERFSAQQFPDLHSELNLSSLELGDSALYFCASSVGVGRVGETQYFGPGTRLLVL.

The chain has TRBV25-1 and TRBJ1-2; D is ambiguous. Trimming removed 6 bases at V and 4 bases at J, with 6 bases between. Germline V gene lookup returns CDR1 MGHDK and CDR2 SYGVNS. There are 11 residues in the CDR3. The CDR3 sequence: CASRAPYGYTF. The DNA for the CDR3 is TGTGCCAGCAGGGCCCCCTATGGCTACACCTTC.

The V and J genes are TRBV11-2 and TRBJ2-3; 14 positions match TRBD2. Losses at the gene ends were 9 bases for V and 0 bases for J; bases not matched to a gene: 11. Germline V gives CDR1 SGHAT, CDR2 FQNNGV. The CDR3 loop spans 18 amino acids. CDR3 nucleotide sequence: TGTGCCAGTCGGACTCCGACTAGCGGGGGGGCTAGCACAGATACGCAGTATTTT. Translated, it gives CASRTPTSGGASTDTQYF. Full variable domain (missing parts from reference TRBV11-2 and TRBJ2-3): EAGVAQSPRYKIIEKRQSVAFWCNPISGHATLYWYQQILGQGPKLLIQFQNNGVVDDSQLPKDRFSAERLKGVDSTLKIQPAKLEDSAVYLCASRTPTSGGASTDTQYFGPGTRLTVL.

V gene TRBV29-1 combines with J gene TRBJ1-2, with D uncertain. Germline-derived CDR1 and CDR2 are SQVTM and ANQGSEA. Trimming shortened V by 1 base and J by 6 bases, and 15 bases separated the two germline ends. CDR3 length equals 14 residues. CDR3 amino acids: CSVEGGGGYNGYTF. In nucleotides, the CDR3 is TGCAGCGTTGAAGGCGGAGGAGGGTACAATGGCTACACCTTC.

This chain uses TRBV3-1 (or the pseudogene TRBV3-2) with TRBJ1-4; D unresolved. Germline V CDR1 and CDR2: LGHDT, YNNKEL (reference sequence). The CDR3 runs 14 residues. V shed 1 base and J shed 7 bases, with 10 bases lying between them. CDR3: CASSQGTYFEKLFF. CDR3 DNA: TGTGCCAGCAGCCAAGGCACCTACTTTGAAAAACTGTTTTTT.

The rearrangement links TRBV10-3 to TRBJ2-2; 8 positions agree with TRBD1. V shed 10 bases, J shed 3 bases, and the junction held 7 bases outside the gene matches. Per the germline V gene, CDR1 is ENHRY and CDR2 is SYGVKD. This CDR3 contains 14 residues. Written as DNA, the CDR3 is TGTGCCACCTGGACAGGGTGGGACACCGGGGAGCTGTTTTTT. This encodes CATWTGWDTGELFF.

CDR3 residues: CASSPPGTRAQETQYF. The CDR3 nucleotides read TGTGCCAGCTCACCACCGGGCACTAGGGCCCAAGAGACCCAGTACTTC. The chain links TRBV18 to TRBJ2-5, with D maybe TRBD2 (5 bases). Germline V gives CDR1 KGHSH, CDR2 LQKENI. This CDR3 spans 16 amino acids. Trimming pared 0 bases from V and 1 base from J, leaving 12 bases between.

This clone appeared a few times. The gene calls are TRBV3-1 (or the pseudogene TRBV3-2) and TRBJ2-6; D gene uncertain. Germline V lookup: CDR1 LGHDT, CDR2 YNNKEL (reference sequence). Trimming pared 7 bases from V and 0 bases from J, leaving 16 bases between. CDR3 length equals 17 residues. The CDR3 DNA sequence: TGTGCCAGCATGCGAACAGACGGCGCCTCTGGGGCCAACGTCCTGACTTTC. It yields the protein CASMRTDGASGANVLTF.

The V call is TRBV27, the J call TRBJ2-7; D might be TRBD1 (7 bases). The V gene's germline CDR1 is MNHEY and CDR2 SMNVEV (reference sequence). V dropped 8 bases and J dropped 2 bases, with 16 bases sitting between them. This CDR3 has 14 amino acids. CDR3 sequence (DNA): TGTGCCAGCGGGGGTGCAGGGGGGACCTACGAGCAGTACTTC. Translating gives CASGGAGGTYEQYF.

This chain joins TRBV19 and TRBJ1-1, with a possible D match to TRBD1 (6 bases). The V gene lost 9 bases and the J gene lost 6 bases, with 17 bases spanning the gap. The CDR3 totals 13 residues. Germline V gene data show CDR1 as LNHDA and CDR2 as SQIVND (reference sequence). The CDR3 DNA reads as TGTGCCAGCGCCGCCCAGGGGATCGCTGAAGCTTTCTTT. Residues: CASAAQGIAEAFF.

The chain joins TRBV24-1 to TRBJ2-2, with 9 nucleotides matching TRBD1. Looked up from germline, CDR1 is KGHDR and CDR2 is SFDVKD. After removal of 10 bases from V and 5 bases from J, the junction contained 10 bases not matched to a gene. This CDR3 comprises 15 residues. Here the CDR3 reads CATKARDRETGELFF. The DNA for the CDR3 is TGTGCCACTAAAGCCCGGGACAGGGAGACCGGGGAGCTGTTTTTT.

The rearrangement uses TRBV19 and TRBJ1-4, with D tentatively TRBD1 (5 bases). Germline V CDR1 and CDR2: LNHDA, SQIVND (reference sequence). The CDR3 has 15 amino acids. The germline V and J ends were trimmed by 7 bases and 2 bases, with 14 bases remaining between them. CDR3: CASTRDLGTNEKLFF. The DNA of the CDR3 is TGTGCCAGTACGCGGGACCTGGGGACTAATGAAAAACTGTTTTTT.

The rearrangement joins TRBV29-1 to TRBJ1-4; D gene uncertain. Germline V gene sequence: CDR1 SQVTM, CDR2 ANQGSEA. CDR3 size: 13 residues. Trimming removed 1 base at V and 8 bases at J, with 11 bases between. In DNA form, the CDR3 reads TGCAGCGTTGAAGTAAACGGGTACGAAAAACTGTTTTTT. Its translation: CSVEVNGYEKLFF.

This clone occurred many times. The chain links TRBV27 to TRBJ2-7, with TRBD2 matching 14 bases. The V and J ends lost 4 bases and 7 bases, in that order; junction bases with no gene match: 6. The germline gives CDR1 MNHEY, CDR2 SMNVEV (reference sequence). The CDR3 covers 15 residues. As DNA, the CDR3 is TGTGCCAGCAGTTCGGGACTAGCGGGAGACAATGAGCAGTACTTC. It yields the protein CASSSGLAGDNEQYF.

This rearrangement joins TRBV30 to TRBJ1-1; unclear D gene. The CDR3 contains 15 residues. Trimming shortened V by 3 bases and J by 4 bases, and 18 bases separated the two germline ends. Germline CDR1 GTSNPN, CDR2 SVGIG (reference sequence). CDR3 sequence (DNA): TGTGCCTGGAGCCGCGGGTTCCTCGGGGTCACTGAAGCTTTCTTT. As protein: CAWSRGFLGVTEAFF.

CDR3 amino acids: CASSAGLVEQFF. In DNA, the CDR3 is TGTGCCAGCAGTGCCGGACTAGTTGAGCAGTTCTTC. The J gene is TRBJ2-1, the V gene TRBV28, with 7 nucleotides matching TRBD2. This CDR3 comprises 12 residues. V lost 5 bases and J lost 9; bases outside the gene matches: 4. The germline V gene has CDR1 MDHEN and CDR2 SYDVKM. The full variable domain, completed using reference TRBV28 and TRBJ2-1, is DVKVTQSSRYLVKRTGEKVFLECVQDMDHENMFWYRQDPGLGLRLIYFSYDVKMKEKGDIPEGYSVSREKKERFSLILESASTNQTSMYLCASSAGLVEQFFGPGTRLTVL.

V gene TRBV2 combines with J gene TRBJ2-7; 7 positions agree with TRBD1. The CDR3 extends over 16 amino acids. The V and J ends lost 8 bases and 1 base, in that order; junction bases with no gene match: 14. CDR1 and CDR2 (germline): SNHLY, FYNNEI. The CDR3 region has the DNA TGTGCCAGCTTCCCCGGGACAGCGTATTTATCCTACGAGCAGTACGTC. Translated: CASFPGTAYLSYEQYV.

The V call is TRBV7-2, the J call TRBJ1-6; TRBD1 might be the D (5 bases). Germline V gives CDR1 SGHTA, CDR2 FQGNSA. The CDR3 is made up of 14 amino acids. V gave up 3 bases and J gave up 7 bases, with 10 bases separating them. CDR3 nucleotide sequence: TGTGCCAGCAGCTTCAGGGTGCGGAATTCACCCCTCCACTTT. This sequence encodes CASSFRVRNSPLHF.

In this sample, this clone turned up a few times. The chain joins TRBV21-1 to TRBJ2-1; the table calls TRBD2, which could not be checked here. TRBV21-1 is deemed a pseudogene. CDR3 length: 15 amino acids. CDR3 in amino acids: CASSKAGGAEDEQFF. DNA of the CDR3: TGTGCCAGCAGCAAGGCTGGAGGGGCCGAAGATGAGCAGTTCTTC.

The chain recombines TRBV7-2 with TRBJ2-3; 8 bases match TRBD2. The CDR3 sequence is 14 residues long. Germline CDR1 and CDR2: SGHTA and FQGNSA. With V trimmed by 3 bases and J by 4 bases, 3 bases remained unmatched. The CDR3 region has the DNA TGTGCCAGCAGCTTTGGCGGGAGGCCAGATACGCAGTATTTT. It specifies CASSFGGRPDTQYF.

V gene TRBV19 combines with J gene TRBJ1-4; D remains unclear. Trimming removed 4 bases from V and 10 bases from J, with 4 bases in between. CDR1 and CDR2 (germline): LNHDA, SQIVND (reference sequence). The CDR3 length is 10 residues. DNA of the CDR3: TGTGCCAGTAGTAGCGGAAAACTGTTTTTT. Translation gives CASSSGKLFF. Based on the CDR3 plus reference TRBV19 and TRBJ1-4, the full variable domain is DGGITQSPKYLFRKEGQNVTLSCEQNLNHDAMYWYRQDPGQGLRLIYYSQIVNDFQKGDIAEGYSVSREKKESFPLTVTSAQKNPTAFYLCASSSGKLFFGSGTQLSVL.

The genes are TRBV18 and TRBJ2-3; 10 bases match TRBD2. Looked up from germline, CDR1 is KGHSH and CDR2 is LQKENI. Trimming at V came to 5 bases and at J to 3 bases, leaving 5 bases not matched to a gene. CDR3 length: 15 amino acids. The CDR3 coding sequence is TGTGCCAGCTCAACCGGGACTAGCGAGACAGATACGCAGTATTTT. Translated, it gives CASSTGTSETDTQYF. The full variable domain, completed using reference TRBV18 and TRBJ2-3, is NAGVMQNPRHLVRRRGQEARLRCSPMKGHSHVYWYRQLPEEGLKFMVYLQKENIIDESGMPKERFSAEFPKEGPSILRIQQVVRGDSAAYFCASSTGTSETDTQYFGPGTRLTVL.

This chain connects TRBV29-1 to TRBJ2-3, with D possibly matching TRBD1 (5 bases). From germline, CDR1 is SQVTM and CDR2 ANQGSEA. The CDR3 sequence is 15 residues long. Trimming removed 2 bases at V and 2 bases at J, with 14 bases between. CDR3 nucleotide sequence: TGCAGCGTTGAACGGCAGGGCTTATTCACAGATACGCAGTATTTT. This codes for CSVERQGLFTDTQYF.